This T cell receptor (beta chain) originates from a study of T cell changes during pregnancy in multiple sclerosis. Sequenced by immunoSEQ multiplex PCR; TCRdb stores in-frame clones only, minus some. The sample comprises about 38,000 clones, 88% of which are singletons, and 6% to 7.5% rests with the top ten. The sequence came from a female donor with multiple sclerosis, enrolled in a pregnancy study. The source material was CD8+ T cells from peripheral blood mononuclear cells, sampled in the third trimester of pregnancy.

The DNA for the CDR3 is TGTGCCAGCAGTTACTCGACAGGGGAAGCCTACAATGAGCAGTTCTTC. This gives the protein CASSYSTGEAYNEQFF. The chain recombines TRBV6-5 with TRBJ2-1, with TRBD1 identical over 8 bases. The CDR3 contains 16 residues. The V and J ends lost 0 bases and 2 bases, in that order; junction bases with no gene match: 3. Looked up from germline, CDR1 is MNHEY and CDR2 is SVGAGI.